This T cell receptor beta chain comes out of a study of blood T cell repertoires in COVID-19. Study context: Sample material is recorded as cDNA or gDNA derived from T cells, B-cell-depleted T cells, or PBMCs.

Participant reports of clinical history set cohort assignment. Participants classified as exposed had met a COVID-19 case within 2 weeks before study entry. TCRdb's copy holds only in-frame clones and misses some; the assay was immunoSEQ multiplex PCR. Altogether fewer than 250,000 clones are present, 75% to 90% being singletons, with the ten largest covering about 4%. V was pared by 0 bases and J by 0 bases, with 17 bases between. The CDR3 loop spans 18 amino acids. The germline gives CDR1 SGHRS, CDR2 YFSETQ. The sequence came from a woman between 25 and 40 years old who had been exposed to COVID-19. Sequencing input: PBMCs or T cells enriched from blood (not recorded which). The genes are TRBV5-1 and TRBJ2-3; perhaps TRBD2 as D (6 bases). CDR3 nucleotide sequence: TGCGCCAGCAGCTTGGGCGTTCGGCTAGCGTTAAGCACAGATACGCAGTATTTT. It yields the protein CASSLGVRLALSTDTQYF.